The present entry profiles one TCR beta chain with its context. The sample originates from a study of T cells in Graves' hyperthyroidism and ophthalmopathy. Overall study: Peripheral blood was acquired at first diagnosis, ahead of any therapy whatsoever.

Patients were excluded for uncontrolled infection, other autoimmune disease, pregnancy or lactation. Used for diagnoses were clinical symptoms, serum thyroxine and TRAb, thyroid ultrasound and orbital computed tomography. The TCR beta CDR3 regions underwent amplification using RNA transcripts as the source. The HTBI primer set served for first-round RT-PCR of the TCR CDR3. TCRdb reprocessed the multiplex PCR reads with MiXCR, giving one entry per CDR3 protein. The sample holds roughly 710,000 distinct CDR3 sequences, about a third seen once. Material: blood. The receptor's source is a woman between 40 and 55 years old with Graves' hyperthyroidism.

The CDR3 bases are TGTGCCAGCAGTTCGACCGTAACAGGGGCAGTTTCGGGAGCTTTCTTT. This sequence encodes CASSSTVTGAVSGAFF. The chain carries TRBV7-2 and TRBJ1-1; TRBD1 agrees at 7 bases. CDR3 length equals 16 residues. Trimming cost V 6 bases and J 10 bases; bases outside gene matches: 20. CDR1 SGHTA and CDR2 FQGNSA come from the germline V gene.